Given below is one T cell receptor (beta chain) in context. The data belong to a study of cytomegalovirus exposure and HLA in healthy donors. In the PCR, 60 Vbeta and 13 Jbeta primers were used. Produced via immunoSEQ multiplex PCR; TCRdb's table is partial and in-frame only. Among fewer than 200,000 clones, around 75% were seen once, and the ten largest hold around 2.6%. Germline lookup yields CDR1 MNHNS and CDR2 SASEGT. The CDR3 runs 14 residues. Trimming removed 2 bases at V and 10 bases at J, with 17 bases between. This sequence was found in a female donor in good health and CMV-seronegative. Sequenced: PBMCs. The V and J genes are TRBV6-1 and TRBJ1-1; D gene unclear. In DNA form, the CDR3 reads TGTGCCAGCAGTGAATCCAACTCGGGGTATAGAGCTTTCTTT. This encodes CASSESNSGYRAFF.